The rows below give T cell receptor beta chains drawn from one sample of a study of T cells in Graves' hyperthyroidism and ophthalmopathy. TCRdb redid the calling of the multiplex PCR reads with MiXCR, one entry per CDR3 protein. Of a few hundred thousand distinct CDR3 sequences in the sample, approximately 13% are singletons; the top ten hold less than 25%. Sequenced material: blood. These receptor sequences come from a man under 40 with Graves' hyperthyroidism that later progressed to Graves' ophthalmopathy. Both conserved end residues are part of each CDR3. The D gene is left open where the match is weak. Clone size is not always given. Where it is, it says once, few, many or a class for expanded clones.

many	.	TRBV7-9	TRBJ2-1	CASSPFLEQFF	TGTGCCAGCAGCCCTTTTTTGGAGCAGTTCTTC
many	TRBD2	TRBV2	TRBJ2-5	CASSEIGLAGGETQYF	TGTGCCAGCAGTGAAATAGGACTAGCGGGGGGAGAGACCCAGTACTTC
.	TRBD1	TRBV19	TRBJ1-1	CASSTLAGQTMNTEAFF	TGTGCCAGTAGTACGTTAGCGGGACAGACCATGAACACTGAAGCTTTCTTT
many	TRBD1	TRBV5-1	TRBJ1-1	CASSLLVQGALNTEAFF	TGCGCCAGCAGCTTGCTGGTACAGGGGGCCCTGAACACTGAAGCTTTCTTT
many	.	TRBV20-1	TRBJ2-1	CSASERGIDEQFF	TGCAGTGCTAGTGAAAGGGGAATCGATGAGCAGTTCTTC
many	.	TRBV6-1	TRBJ1-2	CASSSTLRGGLGGYTF	TGTGCCAGCAGTTCAACCCTCAGGGGAGGGTTAGGTGGCTACACCTTC
many	TRBD1	TRBV2	TRBJ1-5	CASSFGQGGNQPQHF	TGTGCCAGCAGTTTCGGACAGGGAGGGAATCAGCCCCAGCATTTT
many	.	TRBV28	TRBJ1-2	CASTKSRIVGYTF	TGTGCCAGCACCAAAAGCAGGATCGTGGGCTACACCTTC
many	.	TRBV4-1	TRBJ1-4	CASSPRNGRLAGGEKLFF	TGCGCCAGCAGCCCCCGTAATGGGCGCCTAGCCGGAGGTGAAAAACTGTTTTTT
few	.	TRBV14	TRBJ2-1	CASSQGSTTEQFF	TGTGCCAGCAGCCAAGGGTCTACCACTGAGCAGTTCTTC
few	.	TRBV5-4	TRBJ2-3	CASSSGPGGTSTDTQYF	TGTGCCAGCAGCTCGGGGCCCGGGGGTACCAGCACAGATACGCAGTATTTT
many	TRBD2	TRBV12-3/TRBV12-4	TRBJ2-3	CASSFPQRGAGTDTQYF	TGTGCCAGCAGTTTTCCCCAGCGGGGGGCGGGCACAGATACGCAGTATTTT
.	TRBD2	TRBV9	TRBJ2-5	CASSVDYQRGGSETQYF	TGTGCCAGCAGCGTAGATTATCAGCGGGGGGGCTCGGAGACCCAGTACTTC
many	TRBD1	TRBV6-1	TRBJ1-1	CASRPDRAWYTEAFF	TGTGCCAGCAGACCTGACAGGGCTTGGTACACTGAAGCTTTCTTT
many	TRBD1	TRBV18	TRBJ1-5	CASSHRQGSNQPQHF	TGTGCCAGCTCTCATAGACAGGGGAGCAATCAGCCCCAGCATTTT
.	TRBD2	TRBV12-3/TRBV12-4	TRBJ2-1	CASRLAGDSYNEQFF	TGTGCCAGCAGGTTAGCGGGGGACTCCTACAATGAGCAGTTCTTC
many	.	TRBV2	TRBJ2-5	CASNPQAETQYF	TGTGCCAGCAACCCGCAGGCCGAGACCCAGTACTTC
many	TRBD1	TRBV11-3	TRBJ2-5	CASSLPGQASETQYF	TGTGCCAGCAGCTTACCGGGACAGGCGTCGGAGACCCAGTACTTC
.	TRBD1	TRBV5-1	TRBJ2-7	CASSFGTGQGALSEQYF	TGCGCCAGCAGCTTCGGGACGGGGCAGGGGGCTTTATCCGAGCAGTACTTC
many	TRBD2	TRBV20-1	TRBJ2-3	CSARGGTSGTDTQYF	TGCAGTGCTAGAGGTGGGACTAGCGGGACAGATACGCAGTATTTT
few	.	TRBV19	TRBJ2-7	CASSIGAEFDEQYF	TGTGCCAGTAGTATAGGAGCCGAATTTGATGAGCAGTACTTC
many	TRBD1	TRBV6-1	TRBJ2-7	CASRRQGDSYEQYF	TGTGCCAGCAGAAGACAGGGGGACTCCTACGAGCAGTACTTC
many	.	TRBV10-3	TRBJ1-5	CAISPLTGQPQHF	TGTGCCATCAGCCCCTTAACGGGTCAGCCCCAGCATTTT
many	.	TRBV29-1	TRBJ1-2	CSVESVGDGYTF	TGCAGCGTTGAAAGTGTTGGGGATGGCTACACCTTC
few	TRBD2	TRBV10-2	TRBJ2-3	CASSGLAGVRSTDTQYF	TGCGCCAGCAGTGGACTAGCGGGGGTACGGAGCACAGATACGCAGTATTTT
many	.	TRBV7-2	TRBJ1-5	CASSFGGVNQPQHF	TGTGCCAGCAGCTTCGGAGGGGTGAATCAGCCCCAGCATTTT
.	.	TRBV10-1	TRBJ1-6	CASSEVYNSPLHF	TGCGCCAGCAGCGAGGTGTATAATTCACCCCTCCACTTT
many	TRBD2	TRBV3-1	TRBJ2-3	CASSSGVASDTQYF	TGTGCCAGCAGTAGCGGGGTGGCGTCAGATACGCAGTATTTT
many	.	TRBV28	TRBJ2-2	CASRTGGGIGGELFF	TGTGCCAGCAGAACAGGAGGAGGGATCGGAGGGGAGCTGTTTTTT
few	.	TRBV5-1	TRBJ1-2	CASSLDDRTNYGYTF	TGCGCCAGCAGCTTGGACGACAGGACCAACTATGGCTACACCTTC
few	.	TRBV3-1	TRBJ2-1	CASSQRYNEQFF	TGTGCCAGCAGCCAACGTTACAATGAGCAGTTCTTC
many	TRBD1	TRBV20-1	TRBJ1-5	CSAIAIGTGSSNQPQHF	TGCAGTGCTATCGCGATCGGGACAGGGAGTAGCAATCAGCCCCAGCATTTT
.	.	TRBV5-1	TRBJ2-5	CASSSGLALETQYF	TGCGCCAGCAGCTCGGGACTGGCACTAGAGACCCAGTACTTC
many	.	TRBV5-6	TRBJ1-6	CASSLDLENILHF	TGTGCCAGCAGCTTGGATTTGGAAAACATCCTCCACTTT
many	.	TRBV2	TRBJ1-4	CASSLEESLKLFF	TGTGCCAGCAGTCTCGAGGAGTCCTTAAAACTGTTTTTT
many	.	TRBV12-3/TRBV12-4	TRBJ2-7	CASSLMGGPIYEQYF	TGTGCCAGCAGCCTTATGGGAGGACCGATCTACGAGCAGTACTTC
many	.	TRBV7-8	TRBJ2-5	CASSPDPATGTQYF	TGTGCCAGCAGCCCAGACCCGGCAACCGGGACCCAGTACTTC
many	TRBD2	TRBV6-5	TRBJ2-7	CASSYRTSGRGTYEQYF	TGTGCCAGCAGTTATCGGACTAGCGGGCGTGGGACCTACGAGCAGTACTTC
few	.	TRBV30	TRBJ2-1	CAWSPLPNEQFF	TGTGCCTGGAGTCCTCTACCCAATGAGCAGTTCTTC
few	.	TRBV20-1	TRBJ1-5	CSARDRWQVNQPQHF	TGCAGTGCTAGAGATCGGTGGCAGGTCAATCAGCCCCAGCATTTT
.	.	TRBV5-5	TRBJ1-2	CASSPGKQIYGYTF	TGTGCCAGCAGCCCAGGCAAACAGATCTATGGCTACACCTTC